One sample yielded the 24 T cell receptor beta chains listed below, sequenced in a study of blood T cell repertoires in COVID-19. The table came from immunoSEQ multiplex PCR; TCRdb's copy has only in-frame clones and leaves some out. This table has tens of thousands of clones, around 83% appearing once. Sequencing was performed on peripheral blood. The receptor set was obtained from a man in his 70s with acute or convalescent COVID-19.

The CDR3 DNA is TGTGCCAGCAGGATTGCCGGGACTATTAACATGTATGGCTACACCTTC. Translating it yields CASRIAGTINMYGYTF. The chain couples TRBV7-9 to TRBJ1-2, with D tentatively TRBD1 (5 bases). V was cut by 6 bases and J by 5 bases, with 22 bases left in between. The CDR3 sequence is 16 residues long. The V gene's germline CDR1 is SEHNR and CDR2 FQNEAQ (reference sequence).

The gene calls are TRBV6-6 and TRBJ1-1; D call uncertain. The CDR3 is 14 residues long. Trimming shortened V by 0 bases and J by 5 bases, and 10 bases separated the two germline ends. CDR1 and CDR2 from the germline V gene are MNHNY and SVGAGI (reference sequence). The DNA of the CDR3 is TGTGCCAGCAGTTACTCGAGGGCCGGGACTGAAGCTTTCTTT. This codes for CASSYSRAGTEAFF.

This clone was detected only once. The V and J genes are TRBV5-1 and TRBJ2-7; 11 positions match TRBD2. V lost 0 bases to trimming and J lost 6 bases; unmatched junction nucleotides: 8. The CDR3 has 16 residues. Germline CDR1 SGHRS, CDR2 YFSETQ. CDR3 sequence reads: CASSLGLAGPQGEQYF. In DNA, the CDR3 is TGCGCCAGCAGCTTGGGACTAGCGGGACCTCAGGGCGAGCAGTACTTC.

Details on this clone: The identical CDR3 is also encoded by other nucleotide sequences in the sample. The chain uses TRBV5-1 and TRBJ1-3; D is possibly TRBD1 (6 bases). The CDR3 is 15 residues long. CDR1 is SGHRS, CDR2 YFSETQ, per germline. Trimming took off 3 bases at V and 0 bases at J, with 10 bases between the two ends. In DNA form, the CDR3 reads TGCGCCAGCAGCTGGGAAGGGGGCTCTGGAAACACCATATATTTT. Amino acids: CASSWEGGSGNTIYF.

CDR3 loop: CASSQRLAGFPYEQYF. The CDR3 nucleotides are TGTGCCAGCAGCCAAAGACTAGCGGGTTTCCCCTACGAGCAGTACTTC. V is TRBV7-9 and J is TRBJ2-7; TRBD2 matches 10 bases. V was clipped by 5 bases and J by 2 bases; unmatched bases: 9. The CDR3 length is 16 residues. Germline CDR1 and CDR2: SEHNR and FQNEAQ (reference sequence).

The genes are TRBV5-1 and TRBJ2-2, with a possible D match to TRBD2 (5 bases). V lost 1 base and J 0 bases, leaving 10 bases between the germline ends. Germline V CDR1 and CDR2: SGHRS, YFSETQ. The CDR3 runs 16 residues. CDR3 sequence (DNA): TGCGCCAGCAGCTTGTGGGCGGACTCGAACACCGGGGAGCTGTTTTTT. Translation gives CASSLWADSNTGELFF.

The rearrangement uses TRBV6-5 and TRBJ2-1; 7 bases line up with TRBD2. Unmatched junction bases numbered 14, after V lost 7 bases and J lost 8 bases. The CDR3 runs to 15 residues. CDR1 MNHEY and CDR2 SVGAGI come from the germline V gene. In DNA form, the CDR3 reads TGTGCCAGCAAGGGGCAGGCGGGAGTGGTGGATGAGCAGTTCTTC. Its protein is CASKGQAGVVDEQFF.

This chain joins TRBV6-1 and TRBJ2-7; 7 bases map to TRBD1. The CDR3 is 15 residues long. The junction had 3 bases not matched to a gene; V was cut back by 1 base and J by 0 bases. Germline CDR1 reads MNHNS; CDR2 reads SASEGT. CDR3 DNA: TGTGCCAGCAGTGAAGGGGGACAGACCTCCTACGAGCAGTACTTC. It yields the protein CASSEGGQTSYEQYF.

This clone was counted many times. This chain links TRBV7-2 with TRBJ2-7; 10 bases line up with TRBD1. Trimming cost V 3 bases and J 6 bases; bases outside gene matches: 8. Germline V gene sequence: CDR1 SGHTA, CDR2 FQGNSA. CDR3 size: 15 residues. CDR3 sequence: CASSFDGTGDAEQYF. Here the CDR3 DNA reads TGTGCCAGCAGCTTTGACGGGACAGGGGATGCCGAGCAGTACTTC.

This clone was detected only once. The chain has TRBV15 and TRBJ2-3, with TRBD2 matching over 13 bases. This CDR3 has 17 amino acids. The germline V gene has CDR1 LNHNV and CDR2 YYDKDF (reference sequence). The ends lost 8 bases at V and 6 bases at J; junction bases unmatched: 14. CDR3 sequence reads: CATGELAGGPHPDTQYF. The CDR3 DNA follows: TGTGCCACCGGCGAACTAGCGGGAGGGCCCCATCCGGATACGCAGTATTTT.

CDR3 protein: CASSIGPNVEKLFF. CDR3 in DNA: TGTGCCAGCAGCATTGGGCCTAACGTCGAAAAACTGTTTTTT. The chain combines TRBV5-6 with TRBJ1-4; D gene uncertain. The germline gives CDR1 SGHDT, CDR2 YYEEEE. This CDR3 comprises 14 residues. V shed 4 bases and J shed 8 bases, with 15 bases lying between them. Full variable domain (missing parts from reference TRBV5-6 and TRBJ1-4): DAGVTQSPTHLIKTRGQQVTLRCSPKSGHDTVSWYQQALGQGPQFIFQYYEEEERQRGNFPDRFSGHQFPNYSSELNVNALLLGDSALYLCASSIGPNVEKLFFGSGTQLSVL.

The chain combines TRBV18 with TRBJ2-1, with TRBD2 matching over 14 bases. CDR3 length equals 20 residues. V shed 2 bases, J shed 0 bases, and the junction held 9 bases outside the gene matches. Germline CDR1 and CDR2: KGHSH and LQKENI. CDR3 DNA sequence: TGTGCCAGCTCACCAACGTTGGGACTAGCGGGAGCAGTCTCCTACAATGAGCAGTTCTTC. Encoded protein: CASSPTLGLAGAVSYNEQFF.

The rearrangement links TRBV29-1 to TRBJ2-7; 10 bases align to TRBD2. Germline loops: CDR1 SQVTM, CDR2 ANQGSEA. With 6 bases clipped from V and 7 bases from J, the junction kept 9 bases outside the gene matches. The CDR3 has 13 amino acids. In DNA, the CDR3 is TGCAGCGTAATACTAGCGGGGAACTTGGAGCAGTACTTC. The encoded protein is CSVILAGNLEQYF.

This clone has a single count. The rearrangement links TRBV28 to TRBJ1-5; 9 positions agree with TRBD1. V lost 4 bases, J lost 7 bases, and 5 bases stayed unmatched. The CDR3 is 14 amino acids. Germline CDR1 is MDHEN and CDR2 is SYDVKM. The CDR3: CASSSDRGRQPQHF. CDR3 in DNA: TGTGCCAGCAGTTCGGACAGGGGACGGCAGCCCCAGCATTTT.

This clone was seen more than once but under ten times. The CDR3 is CASSNRGQGNTEAFF. The DNA for the CDR3 is TGTGCCAGCAGTAACAGGGGGCAAGGGAACACTGAAGCTTTCTTT. The chain recombines TRBV2 with TRBJ1-1; TRBD1 matches at 9 bases. The V gene end was trimmed by 5 bases and the J gene end by 1 base; junction bases not matched to a gene: 5. CDR1 is SNHLY and CDR2 is FYNNEI in the germline V gene. The CDR3 is 15 residues long. The complete variable domain, with remaining parts taken from reference TRBV2 and TRBJ1-1, reads EPEVTQTPSHQVTQMGQEVILRCVPISNHLYFYWYRQILGQKVEFLVSFYNNEISEKSEIFDDQFSVERPDGSNFTLKIRSTKLEDSAMYFCASSNRGQGNTEAFFGQGTRLTVV.

This clone was observed once. In DNA, the CDR3 is TGCAGTGCTAGTAGACAGGGGGGCAATGAGCAGTTCTTC. Its protein product is CSASRQGGNEQFF. The chain joins TRBV20-1 to TRBJ2-1, with 9 bases aligning to TRBD1. The CDR3 runs 13 residues. With 3 bases clipped from V and 6 bases from J, the junction kept 3 bases outside the gene matches. The germline CDR1 and CDR2 sequences are DFQATT and SNEGSKA (reference sequence).

This chain uses TRBV6-6 with TRBJ1-2; D is possibly TRBD1 (6 bases). The germline V gene encodes CDR1 MNHNY and CDR2 SVGAGI (reference sequence). Trimming took 5 bases from V and 2 from J, leaving 24 bases between them. CDR3 size: 18 residues. In DNA form, the CDR3 reads TGTGCCAGCAGTCGGGACACTCCAACCCCTAATGAGAACTATGGCTACACCTTC. It specifies CASSRDTPTPNENYGYTF.

V usage is TRBV5-8 and J usage is TRBJ2-2, with 8 bases aligning to TRBD2. This CDR3 is 16 amino acids long. Germline trimming cut 1 base from V and 6 bases from J; bases unmatched to any gene: 8. Germline V gene lookup returns CDR1 SGHTS and CDR2 YDEGEE. CDR3 coding DNA: TGTGCCAGCAGCTTGAGCGGACTAGCAGGTCCCGGGGAGCTGTTTTTT. Its translation is CASSLSGLAGPGELFF.

The count of this clone is one. The V gene is TRBV9, the J gene TRBJ1-1, with D tentatively TRBD1 (6 bases). CDR1 and CDR2 from the germline V gene are SGDLS and YYNGEE. The CDR3 sequence is 12 residues long. V lost 0 bases and J lost 11, with 11 bases in between. CDR3 in amino acids: CASSVDGQTAFF. CDR3 coding DNA: TGTGCCAGCAGCGTAGACGGACAGACGGCTTTCTTT.

This clone was counted a few times. The chain links TRBV5-4 to TRBJ2-7; 9 nucleotides match TRBD2. V shed 4 bases, J shed 0 bases, and the junction held 2 bases outside the gene matches. From germline, CDR1 is SGHNT and CDR2 YYREEE (reference sequence). This CDR3 has 14 residues. The CDR3 DNA reads as TGTGCCAGCAGCCCTAGCGGGACCTCCTACGAGCAGTACTTC. Translation gives CASSPSGTSYEQYF.

The rearrangement uses TRBV5-1 and TRBJ2-2, with 13 bases aligning to TRBD2. Losses at the gene ends were 1 base for V and 4 bases for J; bases not matched to a gene: 10. The CDR3 totals 19 residues. The germline V gene has CDR1 SGHRS and CDR2 YFSETQ. Here the CDR3 DNA reads TGCGCCAGCAGCTTGACCGGGACTAGCGGGATGGTGGGCACCGGGGAGCTGTTTTTT. Amino acid sequence: CASSLTGTSGMVGTGELFF.

The rearrangement links TRBV6-5 to TRBJ2-7; 8 bases match TRBD2. J gave up 11 bases and V 2 bases, and 11 bases lay outside the gene matches. The CDR3 loop spans 14 amino acids. Germline V CDR1 and CDR2: MNHEY, SVGAGI. CDR3 DNA sequence: TGTGCCAGCAGTTACAACCGACAGCGGGGGTCTGAGTACTTC. The encoded protein is CASSYNRQRGSEYF.

V gene TRBV7-3 combines with J gene TRBJ2-7; the match to TRBD1 covers 8 bases. Germline CDR1 is SGHTA and CDR2 is FQGTGA. V was pared by 3 bases and J by 6 bases, with 4 bases of the junction left unmatched. The CDR3 totals 13 residues. DNA for the CDR3: TGTGCCAGCAGCTTGGACAGGGAGAGCGAGCAGTACTTC. Translated, it gives CASSLDRESEQYF.

This clone was picked up a small number of times. The chain carries TRBV7-8 and TRBJ2-7; 11 positions match TRBD2. The CDR3 totals 15 residues. CDR1 and CDR2 from the germline V gene are SGHVS and FQNEAQ. With 5 bases clipped from V and 7 bases from J, the junction kept 10 bases outside the gene matches. CDR3: CASSTSTSGRGEQYF. The CDR3 bases are TGTGCCAGCAGCACCTCCACTAGCGGGAGAGGGGAGCAGTACTTC.